Presented here are 6 T cell receptor beta chains from one specimen sequenced in a study of immune heterogeneity within non-small cell lung tumors. The starting template was genomic DNA from bulk tumor, about 600 ng per sample. Several biopsies per primary tumor were taken during surgery, spaced as far apart as possible. Untreated, newly diagnosed non-small cell lung cancer patients underwent curative surgery. TCR beta CDR3 was amplified by multiplex PCR using 32 V and 13 J primers. TCRdb passed the multiplex PCR reads through MiXCR, listing each CDR3 protein once. The sample contains some 10,000 distinct CDR3 sequences, about 25% of which appear only once. Material: lung tumor tissue. These receptors originate from a man between 50 and 59 years old with non-small cell lung cancer.

The rearrangement uses TRBV5-6 and TRBJ1-5; tentatively, D is TRBD1 (5 bases). CDR3 length equals 15 residues. CDR1 and CDR2 (germline): SGHDT, YYEEEE. V dropped 2 bases and J dropped 4 bases, with 13 bases sitting between them. The CDR3 sequence is CASSFWNRQNQPQHF. CDR3 nucleotide sequence: TGTGCCAGCAGCTTTTGGAACAGGCAAAATCAGCCCCAGCATTTT.

This chain uses TRBV7-6 with TRBJ2-3; TRBD2 is a possible D gene (6 bases). V dropped 1 base and J dropped 2 bases, with 10 bases sitting between them. The CDR3 totals 15 residues. Germline V lookup: CDR1 SGHVS, CDR2 FNYEAQ. The DNA for the CDR3 is TGTGCCAGCAGCTTAGGGCTAGCGTACACAGATACGCAGTATTTT. Amino acids: CASSLGLAYTDTQYF.

Within the sample, this clonotype is medium-sized. The chain employs TRBV12-3 or TRBV12-4 and TRBJ2-7, with 9 bases aligning to TRBD2. CDR3 length: 18 residues. Germline trimming cut 5 bases from V and 3 bases from J; bases unmatched to any gene: 17. This chain's CDR3 is CASSPLGAGGPNFYEQYF. In DNA form, the CDR3 reads TGTGCCAGCAGTCCCCTCGGGGCGGGAGGGCCAAATTTCTACGAGCAGTACTTC.

This clonotype is a singleton in its sample. A much larger clone is a single base away; this may be a read error. The chain uses TRBV18 and TRBJ1-6, with D maybe TRBD1 (6 bases). The ends were cut back, 5 bases at V and 7 bases at J, with 12 bases in the middle. This CDR3 has 14 amino acids. Germline CDR1 KGHSH, CDR2 LQKENI. The CDR3 coding sequence is TGTGCCAGCTCAATAAGACAGGCGAATTCACCCCTCCACTTT. Residues: CASSIRQANSPLHF.

This clonotype was seen many times. The rearrangement joins TRBV6-1 to TRBJ1-2; 7 bases are shared with TRBD1. The J segment lost 4 bases and the V segment lost 7 bases, leaving 12 bases of the junction unmatched. The CDR3 extends over 15 amino acids. Germline V lookup: CDR1 MNHNS, CDR2 SASEGT. The CDR3 spells CASKPPGTDIYGYTF. Written as DNA, the CDR3 is TGTGCCAGCAAACCCCCGGGGACAGATATCTATGGCTACACCTTC.

About this clonotype itself: A much larger clone lies one base from this, so it may be a read error. The V and J genes are TRBV10-2 and TRBJ1-2; possibly TRBD1 for D (5 bases). This CDR3 has 15 amino acids. CDR1 WSHSY and CDR2 SAAADI come from the germline V gene. The V and J ends lost 3 bases and 4 bases respectively, with 15 bases between them. The CDR3 DNA reads as TGCGCCAGCAGTGATTCCGGTGGGGCTACCTATGGCTACACCTTC. It specifies CASSDSGGATYGYTF.